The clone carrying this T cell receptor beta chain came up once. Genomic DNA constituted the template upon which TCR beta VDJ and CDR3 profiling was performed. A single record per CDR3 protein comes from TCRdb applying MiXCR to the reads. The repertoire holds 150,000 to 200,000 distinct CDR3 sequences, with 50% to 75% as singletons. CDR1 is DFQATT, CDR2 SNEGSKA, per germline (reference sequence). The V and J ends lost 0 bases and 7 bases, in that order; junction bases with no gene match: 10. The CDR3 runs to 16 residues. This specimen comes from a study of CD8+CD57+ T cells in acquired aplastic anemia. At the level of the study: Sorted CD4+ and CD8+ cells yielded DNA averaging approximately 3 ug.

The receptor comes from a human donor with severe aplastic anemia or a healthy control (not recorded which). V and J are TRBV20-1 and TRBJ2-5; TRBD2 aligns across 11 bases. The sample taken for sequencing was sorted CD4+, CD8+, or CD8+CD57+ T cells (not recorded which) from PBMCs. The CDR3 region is CSARDRLAGLSRTQYF. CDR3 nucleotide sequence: TGCAGTGCTAGAGACCGACTAGCGGGGCTTTCCAGGACCCAGTACTTC.